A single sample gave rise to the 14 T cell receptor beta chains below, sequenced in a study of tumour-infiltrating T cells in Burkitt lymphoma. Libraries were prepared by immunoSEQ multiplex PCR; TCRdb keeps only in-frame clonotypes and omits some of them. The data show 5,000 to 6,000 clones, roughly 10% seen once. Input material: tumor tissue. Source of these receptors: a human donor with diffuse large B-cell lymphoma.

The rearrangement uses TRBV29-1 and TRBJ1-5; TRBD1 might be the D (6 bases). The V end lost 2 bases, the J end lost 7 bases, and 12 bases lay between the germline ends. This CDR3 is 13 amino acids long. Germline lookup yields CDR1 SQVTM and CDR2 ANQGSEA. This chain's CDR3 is CSVETGPEQPQHF. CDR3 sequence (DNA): TGCAGCGTTGAAACAGGGCCGGAGCAGCCCCAGCATTTT.

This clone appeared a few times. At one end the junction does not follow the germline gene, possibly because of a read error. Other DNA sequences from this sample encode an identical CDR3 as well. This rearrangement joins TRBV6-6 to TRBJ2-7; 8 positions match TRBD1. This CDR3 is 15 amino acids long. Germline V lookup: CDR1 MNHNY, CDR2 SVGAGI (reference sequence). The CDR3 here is CASSYSGQDSYEQYF. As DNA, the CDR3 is TGTGCTAGCAGTTACTCGGGACAGGATTCCTACGAGCAGTACTTC.

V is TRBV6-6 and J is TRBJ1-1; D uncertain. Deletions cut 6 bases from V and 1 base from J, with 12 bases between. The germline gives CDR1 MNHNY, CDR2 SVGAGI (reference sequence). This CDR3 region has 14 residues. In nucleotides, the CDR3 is TGTGCCAGCAGGGCTCCTGAGACGAACACTGAAGCTTTCTTT. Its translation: CASRAPETNTEAFF.

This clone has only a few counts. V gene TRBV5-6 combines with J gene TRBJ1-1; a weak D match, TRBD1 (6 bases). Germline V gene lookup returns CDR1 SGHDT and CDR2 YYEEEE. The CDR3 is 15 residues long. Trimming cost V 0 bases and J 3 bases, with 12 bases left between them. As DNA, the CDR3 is TGTGCCAGCAGCTTGGCTGGACAGCAATACACTGAAGCTTTCTTT. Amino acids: CASSLAGQQYTEAFF.

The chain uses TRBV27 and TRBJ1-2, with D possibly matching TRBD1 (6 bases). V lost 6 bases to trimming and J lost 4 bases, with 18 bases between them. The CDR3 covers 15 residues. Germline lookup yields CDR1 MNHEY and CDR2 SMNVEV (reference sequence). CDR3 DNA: TGTGCCAGCAGCTCATCCCTACAGGGAGGCTATGGCTACACCTTC. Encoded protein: CASSSSLQGGYGYTF.

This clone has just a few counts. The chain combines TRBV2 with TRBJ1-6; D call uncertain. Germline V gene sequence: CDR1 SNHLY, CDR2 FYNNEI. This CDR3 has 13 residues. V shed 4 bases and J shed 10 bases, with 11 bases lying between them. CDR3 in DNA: TGTGCCAGCAGTGTAGCGACAAGCTCACCCCTCCACTTT. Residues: CASSVATSSPLHF.

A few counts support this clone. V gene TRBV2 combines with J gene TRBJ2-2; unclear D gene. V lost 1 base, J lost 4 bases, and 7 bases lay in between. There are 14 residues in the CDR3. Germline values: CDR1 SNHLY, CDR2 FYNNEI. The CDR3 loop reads CASSEVRSTGELFF. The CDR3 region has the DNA TGTGCCAGCAGTGAAGTTCGCTCCACCGGGGAGCTGTTTTTT.

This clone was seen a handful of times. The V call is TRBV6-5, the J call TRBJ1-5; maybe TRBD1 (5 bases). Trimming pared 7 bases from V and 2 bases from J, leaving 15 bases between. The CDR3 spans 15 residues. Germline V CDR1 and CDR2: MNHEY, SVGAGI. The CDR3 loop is CASTSLRGGNQPQHF. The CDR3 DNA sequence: TGTGCCAGCACCTCCCTTAGGGGTGGCAATCAGCCCCAGCATTTT.

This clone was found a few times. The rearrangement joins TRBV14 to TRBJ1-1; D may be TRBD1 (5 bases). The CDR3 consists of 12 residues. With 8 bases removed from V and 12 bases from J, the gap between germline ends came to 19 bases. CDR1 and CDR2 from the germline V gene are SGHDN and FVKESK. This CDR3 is CASRAAGGRTFF. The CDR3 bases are TGTGCCAGCCGGGCGGCGGGGGGGAGAACTTTCTTT.

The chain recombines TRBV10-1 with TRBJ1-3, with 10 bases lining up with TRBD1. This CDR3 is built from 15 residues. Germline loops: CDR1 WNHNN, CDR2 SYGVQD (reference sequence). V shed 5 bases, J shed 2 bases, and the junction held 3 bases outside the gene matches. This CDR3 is CASSTGTGAGNTIYF. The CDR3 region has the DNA TGCGCCAGCAGTACCGGGACAGGGGCTGGAAACACCATATATTTT.

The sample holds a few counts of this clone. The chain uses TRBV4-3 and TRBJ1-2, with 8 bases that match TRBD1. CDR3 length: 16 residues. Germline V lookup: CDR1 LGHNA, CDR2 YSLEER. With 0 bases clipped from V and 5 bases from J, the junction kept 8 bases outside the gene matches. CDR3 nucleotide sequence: TGCGCCAGCAGCCAAGATAGTGGGACAGGAGCTTATGGCTACACCTTC. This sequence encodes CASSQDSGTGAYGYTF.

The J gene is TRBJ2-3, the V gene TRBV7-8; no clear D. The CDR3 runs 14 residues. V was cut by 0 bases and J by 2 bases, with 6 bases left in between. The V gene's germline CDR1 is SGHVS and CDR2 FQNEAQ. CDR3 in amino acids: CASSLALYTDTQYF. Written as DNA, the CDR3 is TGTGCCAGCAGCTTAGCCTTATACACAGATACGCAGTATTTT.

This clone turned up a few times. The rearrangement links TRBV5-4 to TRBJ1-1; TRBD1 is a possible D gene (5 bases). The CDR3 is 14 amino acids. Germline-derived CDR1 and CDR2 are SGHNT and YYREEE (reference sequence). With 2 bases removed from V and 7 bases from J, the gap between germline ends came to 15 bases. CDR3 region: CASSFWGKTIEAFF. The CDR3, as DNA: TGTGCCAGCAGCTTCTGGGGGAAAACAATTGAAGCTTTCTTT.

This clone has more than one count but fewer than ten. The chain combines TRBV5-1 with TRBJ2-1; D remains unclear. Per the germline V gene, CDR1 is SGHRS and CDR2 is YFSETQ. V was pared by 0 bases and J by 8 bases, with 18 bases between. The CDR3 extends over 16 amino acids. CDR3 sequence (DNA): TGCGCCAGCAGCTTGGTAGCAGGCAATTTACCTCATGAGCAGTTCTTC. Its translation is CASSLVAGNLPHEQFF.